A selection of T cell receptor beta chains follows, all from one sample in a study of post-analysis software for immune sequencing data. TCRdb used MiXCR to reprocess the PCR reads, holding one entry per CDR3 protein. The sample carries roughly 670,000 distinct CDR3 sequences, around 64% recorded once. Specimen: blood. The receptors were sampled from a girl aged 2 to 9 with multiple sclerosis. Each CDR3 is given with its conserved first and last residue. Fields, in order: V gene, D gene, J gene, clone size, CDR3 DNA, CDR3 protein. D genes are given only for firm matches. Not every row has a clone size; where given, it reads once, few, many or a size class.

v_call: TRBV4-3
d_call: TRBD1
j_call: TRBJ2-3
clone_size: -
cdr3_nt: TGCGCCAGCAGCCAAGGACGGACAGGGGGAGCAGATACGCAGTATTTT
cdr3_aa: CASSQGRTGGADTQYF

v_call: TRBV5-1
d_call: -
j_call: TRBJ2-7
clone_size: few
cdr3_nt: TGCGCCGGCAGCTTGTTTGCAGAAGCCTACGAGCAGTACTTC
cdr3_aa: CAGSLFAEAYEQYF

v_call: TRBV27
d_call: TRBD2
j_call: TRBJ2-1
clone_size: -
cdr3_nt: TGTGCCAGCAGTCGCTCCTCTAGCGGGAGGGTCCGGGGGAATGAGCAGTTCTTC
cdr3_aa: CASSRSSSGRVRGNEQFF

v_call: TRBV12-3/TRBV12-4
d_call: -
j_call: TRBJ2-3
clone_size: -
cdr3_nt: TGTGCCAGCAGTTCGAGAACAGATGCGCAGTATTTT
cdr3_aa: CASSSRTDAQYF

v_call: TRBV6-2/TRBV6-3
d_call: TRBD2
j_call: TRBJ2-5
clone_size: once
cdr3_nt: TGTGCCAGCTTGGGCGGGGGGTTCACAGAGACCCAGTACTTC
cdr3_aa: CASLGGGFTETQYF

v_call: TRBV10-3
d_call: -
j_call: TRBJ2-3
clone_size: -
cdr3_nt: TGTGCCATCAAGGCCGACACAGATACGCAGTATTTT
cdr3_aa: CAIKADTDTQYF

v_call: TRBV20-1
d_call: TRBD2
j_call: TRBJ2-5
clone_size: once
cdr3_nt: TGCAGTGCTAGACGGGCTAGCGGGGCCAAAGAGACCCAGTACTTC
cdr3_aa: CSARRASGAKETQYF

v_call: TRBV12-3/TRBV12-4
d_call: TRBD1
j_call: TRBJ2-3
clone_size: -
cdr3_nt: TGTGCCAGCAGTCCTCACAGGGGGTGGCCCACAGATACGCAGTATTTT
cdr3_aa: CASSPHRGWPTDTQYF

v_call: TRBV10-2
d_call: TRBD2
j_call: TRBJ2-7
clone_size: -
cdr3_nt: TGCGCCAGCAGTGGGCTGGCGGGAGGCCTCCCTGGCGAGCAGTACTTC
cdr3_aa: CASSGLAGGLPGEQYF

v_call: TRBV27
d_call: -
j_call: TRBJ2-3
clone_size: -
cdr3_nt: TGTGCCAGCAGGGGGACAAAGGTGGAGGGATTCCCGGTCGATACGCAGTATTTT
cdr3_aa: CASRGTKVEGFPVDTQYF

v_call: TRBV12-3/TRBV12-4
d_call: TRBD2
j_call: TRBJ2-7
clone_size: -
cdr3_nt: TGTGCCAGCAGTTCCCGGACTAGCGGGATGGACGAGCAGTACTTC
cdr3_aa: CASSSRTSGMDEQYF

v_call: TRBV7-3
d_call: TRBD1
j_call: TRBJ2-1
clone_size: -
cdr3_nt: TGTGCCAGCAGCGCTGGACAGGGAGGTAGTGAGCAGTTCTTC
cdr3_aa: CASSAGQGGSEQFF

v_call: TRBV7-9
d_call: TRBD2
j_call: TRBJ2-1
clone_size: -
cdr3_nt: TGTGCCAGCAGCGTACTAGCGGGGGGGCCAAATGAGCAGTTCTTC
cdr3_aa: CASSVLAGGPNEQFF

v_call: TRBV29-1
d_call: TRBD1
j_call: TRBJ2-6
clone_size: -
cdr3_nt: TGCAGCACCCGGGACAGTGCCTCTGGGGCCAACGTCCGGACTTTC
cdr3_aa: CSTRDSASGANVRTF